The 24 T cell receptor beta chains presented below share a single source sample, sequenced in a study of tumor and adjacent non-tumor tissue in lung cancer. The library came from three nested PCR rounds adapted from ARM-PCR protocols. MiXCR was run by TCRdb on the multiplex PCR reads, yielding one entry per CDR3 protein. Counted here are over 100,000 distinct CDR3 sequences, 60% to 80% occurring once; the ten biggest clones make up 35% to 40%. The template was RNA from unsorted bulk tissue. Material for sequencing was lung tumor tissue. The receptors come from a woman aged 55-70 years with non-small cell lung cancer.

As concerns this clonotype: The junction does not match germline at one end; this may be a read error. The chain combines TRBV5-1 with TRBJ1-1; D is ambiguous. Germline V gene data show CDR1 as SGHRS and CDR2 as YFSETQ. This CDR3 comprises 12 residues. The CDR3 region has the DNA TGCGCCAGCTCCAACGAGAACACTGAACCTTTCTTT. This gives the protein CASSNENTEPFF.

In regard to this clonotype: One end of the junction fails to match germline, which may point to a read error. The chain uses TRBV29-1 and TRBJ2-3, with a weak D call TRBD1 (5 bases). This CDR3 has 14 amino acids. The germline V gene has CDR1 SQVTM and CDR2 ANQGSEA. The CDR3 is CSVAGLDGIDTQYF. Here the CDR3 DNA reads TGCAGTGTTGCAGGGCTGGATGGCATAGATACGCAGTATTTT.

A word on this clonotype: The final CDR3 position lacks the conserved phenylalanine or tryptophan, pointing to a likely read error. The rearrangement links TRBV11-2 to TRBJ2-3; D is unclear. The CDR3 is made up of 11 amino acids. CDR1 is SGHAT and CDR2 is FQNNGV in the germline V gene. Written as DNA, the CDR3 is TGTGCCAGCAGCTTAAGAGATAAGCAGTATGTT. It encodes CASSLRDKQYV.

The chain links TRBV12-3 or TRBV12-4 to TRBJ1-4; D is possibly TRBD1 (5 bases). Trimming cost V 7 bases and J 7 bases, with 16 bases left between them. This CDR3 has 14 residues. The CDR3 reads CASTAWGRTEKLFF. In DNA form, the CDR3 reads TGTGCCAGCACCGCTTGGGGCAGGACTGAAAAACTGTTTTTT.

Notes on this clonotype: One base away lies a much larger clone, so this may be a sequencing read error. This chain joins TRBV14 and TRBJ1-6; D is uncertain. The germline gives CDR1 SGHDN, CDR2 FVKESK. This CDR3 is 17 amino acids long. Trimming left V 8 bases short and J 0 bases short, with 17 bases between. This CDR3 is CASGPPRSSSYNSPLHF. CDR3 DNA sequence: TGTGCCAGCGGCCCCCCCAGGTCGAGCTCCTATAATTCACCCCTCCACTTT.

This clonotype was picked up one time. Given a much more abundant clone one base away, this may be a read error. The chain couples TRBV29-1 to TRBJ1-1; 7 positions agree with TRBD1. There are 13 residues in the CDR3. The V gene's germline CDR1 is SQVTM and CDR2 ANQGSEA. CDR3 amino acids: CSATAQGTTEVFF. In DNA, the CDR3 is TGCAGCGCCACGGCACAGGGGACCACTGAAGTTTTCTTT.

A word on this clonotype: The junction departs from the called germline gene at one end, perhaps through a read error. The genes are TRBV6-1 and TRBJ2-3, with TRBD2 identical over 8 bases. The V gene's germline CDR1 is MNHNS and CDR2 SASEGT. This CDR3 has 14 amino acids. This CDR3 is CASSVREGIDMQCF. The CDR3 region has the DNA TGTGCCAGCAGTGTACGGGAGGGCATAGATATGCAGTGTTTT.

This clonotype came up once. A much bigger clone sits one base away, suggesting this may be a read error. V usage is TRBV20-1 and J usage is TRBJ2-1, with D perhaps TRBD2 (5 bases). CDR3 length equals 15 residues. Germline loops: CDR1 DFQATT, CDR2 SNEGSKA (reference sequence). Trimming removed 5 bases at V and 5 bases at J, with 19 bases between. The CDR3 DNA is TGCAGTGCTGCTAGCACCTCCCATATCGACAATGAGCAGTTCTTC. This codes for CSAASTSHIDNEQFF.

A note on this clonotype: A read error may explain this, as a much larger clone is one base away. The V gene is TRBV10-2, the J gene TRBJ2-5; the match to TRBD2 covers 8 bases. The CDR3 is 13 amino acids. In germline, CDR1 is WSHSY, CDR2 SAAADI. The CDR3 protein is CAISSSGAETQYF. CDR3 nucleotides: TGCGCCATCAGTAGTAGCGGGGCAGAGACCCAGTACTTC.

As regards this clonotype: Because the CDR3 is missing its conserved closing phenylalanine or tryptophan, this is likely a read error. The genes are TRBV11-1 and TRBJ2-1; 9 nucleotides match TRBD1. CDR3 length: 14 residues. Germline-derived CDR1 and CDR2 are SGHAT and FQDESV (reference sequence). The DNA of the CDR3 is TGTGCCGGCAGCTTAGATTGGGACAGGGATGAGCAGTTCTTG. Amino acids: CAGSLDWDRDEQFL.

About this clonotype: An end of the junction does not agree with germline; a read error may underlie this. This chain links TRBV20-1 with TRBJ2-2, with a weak D call TRBD2 (6 bases). The CDR3 runs 17 residues. Germline V gives CDR1 DFQATT, CDR2 SNEGSKA (reference sequence). The CDR3 loop reads CSSRVFVGRTNTRELFF. CDR3 DNA: TGCAGTTCTAGGGTTTTTGTTGGCCGCACGAACACCCGGGAGTTGTTTTTT.

A word on this clonotype: A much more abundant neighbour one base away suggests this may be a read error. J is TRBJ2-1 and V is TRBV6-5; 10 bases match TRBD2. Germline V gene lookup returns CDR1 MNHEY and CDR2 SVGAGI. V shed 7 bases, J shed 10 bases, and the junction held 13 bases outside the gene matches. The length of the CDR3 is 15 residues. CDR3 protein: CASNSSGRASREQFF. CDR3 nucleotide sequence: TGTGCCAGCAATTCGAGCGGGAGGGCTTCCAGGGAGCAGTTCTTC.

Note on this clonotype: An end of the junction does not agree with germline; a read error may underlie this. The gene calls are TRBV28 and TRBJ1-5, with a tentative D call TRBD1 (6 bases). Germline V gene data show CDR1 as MDHEN and CDR2 as SYDVKM. The CDR3 spans 14 residues. DNA for the CDR3: TGTGCCAGCCGAGGGGGAAGTAGCAATCAGCCCCTGCATTTT. This codes for CASRGGSSNQPLHF.

V usage is TRBV6-1 and J usage is TRBJ2-7, with D uncertain. The CDR3 has 14 amino acids. The V end lost 1 base, the J end lost 7 bases, and 14 bases lay between the germline ends. Germline CDR1 is MNHNS and CDR2 is SASEGT. The CDR3 region has the DNA TGTGCCAGCAGTGAAGAGCCCAGAAGTAAGGAGCAGTACTTC. It translates to CASSEEPRSKEQYF.

As concerns this clonotype: The junction and the germline gene differ at one end; a read error may be behind it. CDR3 sequence (DNA): TGTGCCAGCAGCCAAGATGCCCCGCATGAGGGGTTCCACTATCGCTACACCTTC. It is translated as CASSQDAPHEGFHYRYTF. The V and J genes are TRBV4-2 and TRBJ1-2; D perhaps matches TRBD1 (5 bases). The CDR3 consists of 18 residues. Germline V lookup: CDR1 LGHNA, CDR2 YNFKEQ.

The V gene is TRBV28, the J gene TRBJ1-1, with 7 bases fitting TRBD1. The germline CDR1 and CDR2 sequences are MDHEN and SYDVKM. The V segment lost 6 bases and the J segment 7 bases; nucleotides outside the gene matches: 11. This CDR3 has 14 amino acids. The chain's CDR3 is CASRGTGVIIEAFF. The DNA of the CDR3 is TGTGCCAGCAGAGGTACAGGGGTTATCATTGAAGCTTTCTTT.

About this clonotype itself: The junction departs from the called germline gene at one end, perhaps through a read error. The J gene is TRBJ2-1, the V gene TRBV11-3; D remains ambiguous. CDR1 and CDR2 (germline): SGHNT, YENEEA. The CDR3 runs 17 residues. This CDR3 reads CACSLELISRSHNEQFF. For the CDR3, the DNA is TGTGCCTGCAGCTTGGAGTTGATTAGCAGGAGCCATAATGAGCAGTTCTTC.

This rearrangement joins TRBV4-3 to TRBJ2-1; 8 bases are a match to TRBD2. The CDR3 is 17 residues long. Germline V gene lookup returns CDR1 LGHNA and CDR2 YSLEER. V dropped 4 bases and J dropped 12; count of bases not matched to a gene: 20. This CDR3 is CASSPTATSVSLDVQFF. Written as DNA, the CDR3 is TGCGCCAGCAGCCCAACCGCGACTAGCGTGAGTCTTGATGTGCAGTTCTTC.

Concerning this clonotype: The conserved closing phenylalanine or tryptophan is absent in this CDR3, likely reflecting a read error. The rearrangement links TRBV11-2 to TRBJ1-1; D not resolved. There are 15 residues in the CDR3. Germline lookup yields CDR1 SGHAT and CDR2 FQNNGV. CDR3 bases: TGTGCCAGCAGCTTAGACTCCAGTATGAACACTGGAGCTTTCTTA. Amino acid sequence: CASSLDSSMNTGAFL.

As for this clonotype: A much more abundant neighbour one base away suggests this may be a read error. This chain links TRBV13 with TRBJ1-2, with D uncertain. The germline V gene has CDR1 PRHDT and CDR2 FYEKMQ (reference sequence). CDR3 length equals 18 residues. The CDR3 DNA sequence: TGTGCCAGCAGCCCCGAAAGGAGACACAACACGTTTAACTATGGCTTCACCTTC. Translating gives CASSPERRHNTFNYGFTF.

This clonotype was observed once. Its ends do not fully match the called genes, so a read error is possible. V and J are TRBV6-2 or TRBV6-3 and TRBJ1-3; D gene uncertain. Per the germline V gene, CDR1 is MNHEY and CDR2 is SVGEGT. This CDR3 is built from 14 residues. CDR3 loop: CAGAGWTYGSTIYF. In DNA, the CDR3 is TGTGCCGGCGCTGGTTGGACCTATGGAAGCACCATATATTTT.

As to this clonotype: Since a much larger clone is just one base distant, this may be a read error. This rearrangement joins TRBV5-5 to TRBJ1-1; D ambiguous. CDR3 length: 14 amino acids. Germline CDR1 and CDR2: SGHKS and YYEKEE (reference sequence). The CDR3 loop is CASSSSPINTKAFF. CDR3 bases: TGTGCCAGCAGCTCCTCTCCTATTAACACTAAAGCTTTCTTT.

This clonotype showed up just a few times. Possible read error: a much larger clone is one base away. This chain joins TRBV4-2 and TRBJ2-7; TRBD1 agrees at 7 bases. CDR1 is LGHNA and CDR2 is YNFKEQ in the germline V gene. V trimming: 3 bases; J trimming: 2 bases; junction bases outside the gene matches: 7. This CDR3 is built from 15 residues. CDR3: CASSHEQGPAYEQYF. The CDR3 bases are TGTGCCAGCAGCCACGAACAGGGGCCCGCCTACGAGCAGTACTTC.

The count of this clonotype is one. As the CDR3 is not closed by the conserved phenylalanine or tryptophan, this likely results from a read error. It is unclear where the CDR3 begins or ends on the DNA, so no DNA is shown, and the CDR3 is as TCRdb lists it. This chain connects TRBV11-1 to TRBJ2-2; the table gives TRBD1 as D, unverified against the DNA. The germline V gene has CDR1 SGHAT and CDR2 FQDESV (reference sequence). The CDR3 region is 14 residues in length, termini included. This CDR3 is CASSMEQGTGEMFS.